What follows describes a single T cell receptor beta chain. The antigen is unknown. This sample was taken from a study of cytomegalovirus exposure and HLA in healthy donors. The donors gave bone marrow, and they were healthy. At sampling all donors were nominally healthy, likely with unrecorded immune exposures. A multiplex PCR was run with 60 Vbeta primers and 13 Jbeta primers. Assay: immunoSEQ multiplex PCR; the TCRdb copy retains only in-frame clones and omits some. Of around 200,000 clones listed, 80% to 90% are singletons. Looked up from germline, CDR1 is SGHNT and CDR2 is YYREEE (reference sequence). V shed 5 bases, J shed 5 bases, and the junction held 6 bases outside the gene matches. The CDR3 is 14 residues long. Study-wide results and limits: Later on, an analysis tied 15,000 to 20,000 TCR beta sequences to HLA alleles at 0.05 false discovery rate. The records held CMV serostatus as the only immune exposure information.

Sequencing was done on a sample of PBMCs. The chain recombines TRBV5-4 with TRBJ2-7, with 11 bases fitting TRBD1. This clonotype was sampled from a young woman in good health and CMV-seronegative. CDR3: CASRSWDRGNEQYF. The CDR3 DNA follows: TGTGCCAGCAGGTCTTGGGACAGGGGGAACGAGCAGTACTTC. The full variable domain, with the rest looked up from reference TRBV5-4 and TRBJ2-7, is ETGVTQSPTHLIKTRGQQVTLRCSSQSGHNTVSWYQQALGQGPQFIFQYYREEENGRGNFPPRFSGLQFPNYSSELNVNALELDDSALYLCASRSWDRGNEQYFGPGTRLTVT.